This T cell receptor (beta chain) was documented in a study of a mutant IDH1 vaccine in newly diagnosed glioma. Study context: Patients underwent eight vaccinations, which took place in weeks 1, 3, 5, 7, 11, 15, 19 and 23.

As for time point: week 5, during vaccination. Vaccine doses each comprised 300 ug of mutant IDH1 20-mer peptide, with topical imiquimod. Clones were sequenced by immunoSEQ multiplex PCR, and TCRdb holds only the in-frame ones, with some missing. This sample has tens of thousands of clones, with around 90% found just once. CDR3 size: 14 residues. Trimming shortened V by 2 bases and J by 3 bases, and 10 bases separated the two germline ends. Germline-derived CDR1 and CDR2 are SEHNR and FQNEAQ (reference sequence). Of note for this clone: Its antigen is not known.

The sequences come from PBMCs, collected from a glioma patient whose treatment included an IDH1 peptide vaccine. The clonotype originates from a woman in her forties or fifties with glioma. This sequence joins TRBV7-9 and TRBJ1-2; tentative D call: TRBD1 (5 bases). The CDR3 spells CASSLLGVDYGYTF. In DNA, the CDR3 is TGTGCCAGCAGCTTATTAGGGGTTGACTATGGCTACACCTTC.